Below are 25 T cell receptor beta chains sequenced from a single sample in a study of blood T cells in healthy people across ages. A sample-barcoded 5' primer and a J-beta primer mix were used in a second PCR of about 6 to 12 cycles. TCRdb processed the 5' RACE reads anew with MiXCR; each CDR3 protein has one entry. The sample has approximately 880,000 distinct CDR3 sequences, around 48% seen once; the top ten hold 10% to 15%. Sequencing was carried out using blood. The receptors here all came from a man aged 25 to 40 in good health.

This clonotype was found a few times. The V call is TRBV11-2, the J call TRBJ2-5; D possibly corresponds to TRBD1 (6 bases). The V gene's germline CDR1 is SGHAT and CDR2 FQNNGV. The V gene lost 6 bases and the J gene lost 3 bases, with 14 bases spanning the gap. This CDR3 is 14 amino acids long. DNA for the CDR3: TGTGCCAGCAGTCTGGGCAGGGGAGAAGAGACCCAGTACTTC. This codes for CASSLGRGEETQYF.

The chain recombines TRBV5-1 with TRBJ2-7; the match to TRBD1 covers 9 bases. The J call is in doubt because the DNA end fits TRBJ2-5 better. Germline CDR1 SGHRS, CDR2 YFSETQ. CDR3 length: 16 residues. CDR3 amino acids: CASGDRTGVNKETQYF. The CDR3 region has the DNA TGCGCCAGCGGGGATAGGACAGGGGTTAACAAAGAGACCCAGTACTTC.

V is TRBV20-1 and J is TRBJ2-5, with 11 bases matching TRBD2. Trimming took 3 bases from V and 3 from J; bases not matched to a gene: 6. The germline CDR1 and CDR2 sequences are DFQATT and SNEGSKA (reference sequence). The CDR3 length is 15 residues. As DNA, the CDR3 is TGCAGTGCTAGTAAACTAGCGGGGGCCAAAGAGACCCAGTACTTC. This gives the protein CSASKLAGAKETQYF.

CDR3 residues: CASSLWGGRSTEAFF. Here the CDR3 DNA reads TGTGCCAGCAGCCTATGGGGGGGGAGAAGCACTGAAGCTTTCTTT. This chain links TRBV12-3 or TRBV12-4 with TRBJ1-1; D perhaps matches TRBD1 (5 bases). This CDR3 comprises 15 residues. V was shortened by 6 bases and J by 4 bases, with 18 bases between the two germline ends.

This clonotype was seen a single time. The chain employs TRBV6-1 and TRBJ2-7; weak D call: TRBD2 (7 bases). Germline assignment: CDR1 MNHNS and CDR2 SASEGT. V lost 1 base to trimming and J lost 6 bases, with 16 bases between them. The CDR3 runs to 15 residues. CDR3 region: CASSEEGGAIREQYF. DNA for the CDR3: TGTGCCAGCAGTGAAGAAGGGGGGGCGATCCGCGAGCAGTACTTC.

The J gene is TRBJ2-4, the V gene TRBV6-5; the match to TRBD1 covers 7 bases. Germline CDR1 is MNHEY and CDR2 is SVGAGI. The CDR3 covers 11 residues. V shed 6 bases and J 15 bases; nucleotides not matched to a gene: 8. Here the CDR3 DNA reads TGTGCCAGCAGGACGTCCGGGACAGTGTACTTC. This codes for CASRTSGTVYF.

This clonotype came up a few times. The rearrangement joins TRBV6-2 or TRBV6-3 to TRBJ2-1; D is ambiguous. This CDR3 region has 15 residues. Germline V gene data show CDR1 as MNHEY and CDR2 as SVGEGT. V lost 4 bases to trimming and J lost 6 bases, with 16 bases between them. CDR3 DNA: TGTGCCAGCAGTTCAAAGTCTTCTTATCGCAATGAGCAGTTCTTC. Translated, it gives CASSSKSSYRNEQFF.

This clonotype was seen a few times. This sequence joins TRBV12-3 or TRBV12-4 and TRBJ1-2; TRBD1 matches 12 bases. Trimming removed 3 bases from V and 4 bases from J; junction bases left unmatched: 3. This CDR3 is built from 15 residues. The CDR3 bases are TGTGCCAGCAGTTTGGGACAGGGGGCCGGCTATGGCTACACCTTC. This encodes CASSLGQGAGYGYTF.

The chain links TRBV7-9 to TRBJ2-7; 11 bases fit TRBD2. Judging by the DNA end, TRBJ2-5 fits better; the J call may be wrong. Germline lookup yields CDR1 SEHNR and CDR2 FQNEAQ (reference sequence). The length of the CDR3 is 16 residues. This chain's CDR3 is CASNFGSSGGIETQYF. CDR3 DNA sequence: TGTGCCAGCAACTTTGGTTCTAGCGGGGGGATTGAGACCCAGTACTTC.

The J gene is TRBJ1-5, the V gene TRBV20-1; 8 bases line up with TRBD1. The germline V gene encodes CDR1 DFQATT and CDR2 SNEGSKA (reference sequence). V shed 1 base and J 0 bases; nucleotides not matched to a gene: 5. This CDR3 region has 16 residues. The CDR3 coding sequence is TGCAGTGCTAGAGCCGGGACAGGCCATAGCAATCAGCCCCAGCATTTT. Its protein product is CSARAGTGHSNQPQHF.

The chain is built from TRBV20-1 and TRBJ2-1; D may be TRBD2 (6 bases). Trimming stripped 0 bases from V and 4 bases from J, with 13 bases between. Germline CDR1 is DFQATT and CDR2 is SNEGSKA (reference sequence). The CDR3 contains 15 residues. This CDR3 is CSARELDGGYNEQFF. The DNA of the CDR3 is TGCAGTGCTAGAGAATTGGACGGGGGTTACAATGAGCAGTTCTTC.

V usage is TRBV20-1 and J usage is TRBJ1-4; 8 bases line up with TRBD1. J gave up 7 bases and V 3 bases, and 7 bases lay outside the gene matches. Per the germline V gene, CDR1 is DFQATT and CDR2 is SNEGSKA (reference sequence). There are 14 residues in the CDR3. The CDR3 nucleotides are TGCAGTGCTAGGCAGGGGGCCAGGACTGAAAAACTGTTTTTT. Translated, it gives CSARQGARTEKLFF.

The rearrangement joins TRBV27 to TRBJ1-2; D not resolved. Trimming stripped 5 bases from V and 8 bases from J, with 15 bases between. Germline CDR1 MNHEY, CDR2 SMNVEV (reference sequence). The CDR3 runs 13 residues. In nucleotides, the CDR3 is TGTGCCAGCAGTGTTGGAAGGGCTGACGGCTACACCTTC. Protein sequence: CASSVGRADGYTF.

The CDR3 reads CASSTLSGLDTDTQYF. CDR3 DNA: TGTGCCAGCAGCACCCTTAGCGGGCTAGACACAGATACGCAGTATTTT. The V call is TRBV21-1, the J call TRBJ2-3; TRBD2 reflects the table's D call only, with no check against the DNA. TRBV21-1 is reported as a pseudogene. The CDR3 is 16 residues long.

The CDR3 reads CASSERTGEFETQYF. The CDR3 DNA reads TGTGCCAGCAGCGAGCGGACAGGGGAATTCGAGACCCAGTACTTC. The chain is built from TRBV7-9 and TRBJ2-7; 9 bases are a match to TRBD1. The end of the DNA is better explained by TRBJ2-5, so the J call may be wrong. The length of the CDR3 is 15 residues. CDR1 and CDR2 (germline): SEHNR, FQNEAQ (reference sequence).

V and J are TRBV7-9 and TRBJ1-2; D may be TRBD1 (5 bases). The CDR3 consists of 15 residues. Germline CDR1 reads SEHNR; CDR2 reads FQNEAQ (reference sequence). V dropped 5 bases and J dropped 4 bases, with 17 bases sitting between them. The CDR3 spells CASSGEDGASYGYTF. In nucleotides, the CDR3 is TGTGCCAGCAGCGGTGAAGATGGGGCCAGCTATGGCTACACCTTC. The entire variable domain, with the rest obtained from reference TRBV7-9 and TRBJ1-2, is as follows: DTGVSQNPRHKITKRGQNVTFRCDPISEHNRLYWYRQTLGQGPEFLTYFQNEAQLEKSRLLSDRFSAERPKGSFSTLEIQRTEQGDSAMYLCASSGEDGASYGYTFGSGTRLTVV.

The rearrangement uses TRBV6-6 and TRBJ2-7, with 8 bases that match TRBD1. V was clipped by 5 bases and J by 5 bases; unmatched bases: 5. Germline V gives CDR1 MNHNY, CDR2 SVGAGI (reference sequence). This CDR3 is built from 13 residues. CDR3 in DNA: TGTGCCAGCAGTGACAGGGGTCGGGACGAGCAGTACTTC. Its translation: CASSDRGRDEQYF.

V usage is TRBV12-3 or TRBV12-4 and J usage is TRBJ2-2; D not certain. The CDR3 is made up of 14 amino acids. V was shortened by 3 bases and J by 2 bases, with 7 bases between the two germline ends. The CDR3 reads CASSFQTNTGELFF. The DNA for the CDR3 is TGTGCCAGCAGTTTTCAGACCAACACCGGGGAGCTGTTTTTT.

J is TRBJ2-1 and V is TRBV2; D assignment may be TRBD1 or TRBD2 (5 bases each). The CDR3 consists of 15 residues. CDR1 SNHLY and CDR2 FYNNEI come from the germline V gene. Trimming removed 7 bases at V and 9 bases at J, with 22 bases between. CDR3 nucleotides: TGTGCCAGCACTCCCAGTGGGGCTCGGGGCCGTGAGCAGTTCTTC. This sequence encodes CASTPSGARGREQFF.

The rearrangement links TRBV2 to TRBJ2-6; 8 bases fit TRBD1. The CDR3 runs 17 residues. The J segment lost 0 bases and the V segment lost 6 bases, leaving 7 bases of the junction unmatched. Germline CDR1 and CDR2: SNHLY and FYNNEI. This CDR3 reads CASRVDRGSSGANVLTF. The CDR3 DNA reads TGTGCCAGCAGAGTTGACAGGGGTAGCTCTGGGGCCAACGTCCTGACTTTC.

The V gene is TRBV7-2, the J gene TRBJ2-5; 9 bases match TRBD1. The J call could be wrong; TRBJ2-7 is a better fit for the DNA end. The CDR3 is 15 amino acids. The germline V gene has CDR1 SGHTA and CDR2 FQGNSA. The CDR3 DNA reads as TGTGCCAGCAGCTTAAAGCACAGGGGGCCCTACGAGCAGTACTTC. Protein product: CASSLKHRGPYEQYF.

This clonotype was detected only a few times. The chain is built from TRBV6-4 and TRBJ1-1; D possibly corresponds to TRBD1 (5 bases). Trimming took 6 bases from V and 3 from J, leaving 20 bases between them. Germline assignment: CDR1 MRHNA and CDR2 SNTAGT. The length of the CDR3 is 16 residues. CDR3 nucleotides: TGTGCCAGCAGCTTTAGGTTTGGCAGGGCGGACACTGAAGCTTTCTTT. As protein: CASSFRFGRADTEAFF.

The chain carries TRBV30 and TRBJ2-1; D remains unclear. The CDR3 has 12 amino acids. Looked up from germline, CDR1 is GTSNPN and CDR2 is SVGIG (reference sequence). V was shortened by 0 bases and J by 12 bases, with 12 bases between the two germline ends. CDR3 amino acids: CAWSVAQTAQFF. The CDR3, as DNA: TGTGCCTGGAGTGTAGCCCAGACCGCGCAGTTCTTC.

This clonotype was observed a handful of times. This chain connects TRBV30 to TRBJ2-1, with a weak D call TRBD2 (5 bases). The germline V and J ends were trimmed by 0 bases and 5 bases, with 8 bases remaining between them. Germline V gene lookup returns CDR1 GTSNPN and CDR2 SVGIG (reference sequence). The CDR3 spans 13 residues. The CDR3 loop reads CAWSVSTNNEQFF. The CDR3 DNA is TGTGCCTGGAGTGTTTCGACTAACAATGAGCAGTTCTTC.

Note on this clonotype: A much bigger clone sits one base away, suggesting this may be a read error. The gene calls are TRBV11-2 and TRBJ2-3; no clear D. The CDR3 length is 15 residues. Germline V CDR1 and CDR2: SGHAT, FQNNGV. The CDR3 nucleotides read TGTGCCAGCAGCTTAAAAACCACATACACAGATACGCAGAATTTT. Its protein is CASSLKTTYTDTQNF.